A selection of T cell receptor beta chains follows, all from one sample in a study of blood T cell repertoires in COVID-19. Clones were sequenced by immunoSEQ multiplex PCR, and TCRdb holds only the in-frame ones, with some missing. The table records around 110,000 clones, 90% of them present only once. The sequenced material came from peripheral blood. The source of these receptors is a human donor with active COVID-19. The donor label of this sample is uncertain. The CDR3 runs from the conserved cysteine through the conserved F or W. D genes are given only for firm matches. Expanded clones are given a class, and other clones once, few, many or no size at all.

V,J,D,size,CDR3,DNA
TRBV6-5,TRBJ1-2,.,.,CASSYSARVRYGYTF,TGTGCCAGCAGTTACTCCGCCCGGGTCCGCTATGGCTACACCTTC
TRBV6-2/TRBV6-3,TRBJ1-1,.,.,CASSYAGPEAFF,TGTGCCAGCAGTTACGCAGGTCCGGAAGCTTTCTTT
TRBV11-2,TRBJ2-5,.,.,CASRRGGETQYF,TGTGCCAGTCGGAGGGGGGGAGAGACCCAGTACTTC
TRBV12-3/TRBV12-4,TRBJ2-7,.,.,CASRTGIGEQYF,TGTGCCAGCAGAACAGGAATAGGCGAGCAGTACTTC
TRBV4-1,TRBJ1-1,.,.,CASSHGGADTEAFF,TGCGCCAGCAGCCATGGTGGAGCAGACACTGAAGCTTTCTTT
TRBV6-6,TRBJ1-5,.,.,CASSYGDSNQPQHF,TGTGCCAGCAGTTACGGAGATAGCAATCAGCCCCAGCATTTT
TRBV6-2/TRBV6-3,TRBJ2-7,.,.,CASSYRLTTPQEQYF,TGTGCCAGCAGTTACAGGTTGACTACTCCTCAAGAGCAGTACTTC
TRBV15,TRBJ2-5,.,.,CATSRDLGRQETQYF,TGTGCCACCAGCAGAGATCTGGGGCGGCAAGAGACCCAGTACTTC
TRBV27,TRBJ1-5,.,.,CASSLPGSNQPQHF,TGTGCCAGCAGTTTGCCGGGAAGCAATCAGCCCCAGCATTTT
TRBV4-1,TRBJ1-6,TRBD1,.,CASSQVPGQSYSPLHF,TGCGCCAGCAGCCAAGTCCCGGGACAGTCCTATTCACCCCTCCACTTT
TRBV19,TRBJ1-1,.,.,CASSSSDSRRTEAFF,TGTGCCAGTAGTTCCTCGGACAGCCGCAGGACTGAAGCTTTCTTT
TRBV19,TRBJ1-2,.,.,CASSIDAGYYGYTF,TGTGCCAGTAGTATAGACGCAGGATACTATGGCTACACCTTC
TRBV5-5,TRBJ2-3,.,.,CASSLVGPGTQYF,TGTGCCAGCAGCTTGGTGGGGCCCGGAACGCAGTATTTT
TRBV24-1,TRBJ2-4,.,.,CATSDLGRGNIQYF,TGTGCCACCAGTGATTTGGGCAGGGGCAACATTCAGTACTTC
TRBV28,TRBJ2-5,TRBD2,.,CASSSKDGGETQYF,TGTGCCAGCAGTTCCAAGGACGGGGGGGAGACCCAGTACTTC
TRBV4-3,TRBJ2-7,.,.,CASSQDPRVSSYEQYF,TGCGCCAGCAGCCAAGATCCCCGGGTTAGCTCCTACGAGCAGTACTTC
TRBV19,TRBJ1-1,.,.,CASSIYRGPTEAFF,TGTGCCAGTAGTATTTACCGGGGTCCAACTGAAGCTTTCTTT
TRBV27,TRBJ1-5,.,.,CASCRTVNSNQPQHF,TGTGCCAGCTGCAGGACAGTCAATAGCAATCAGCCCCAGCATTTT
TRBV12-3/TRBV12-4,TRBJ2-5,.,.,CASQLTTRGTQYF,TGTGCCAGCCAGTTAACGACTCGGGGGACCCAGTACTTC
TRBV19,TRBJ1-1,.,.,CASSSQGNTEAFF,TGTGCCAGTAGTTCACAGGGGAACACTGAAGCTTTCTTT
TRBV2,TRBJ1-4,.,.,CASSGTEGDEKLFF,TGTGCCAGCAGTGGGACAGAGGGGGACGAAAAACTGTTTTTT
TRBV3-1/TRBV3-2,TRBJ2-2,TRBD2,.,CASSRQTSGGSNTGELFF,TGTGCCAGCAGCCGTCAGACTAGCGGGGGCTCGAACACCGGGGAGCTGTTTTTT
TRBV3-1/TRBV3-2,TRBJ2-5,.,.,CASSQGGSGQETQYF,TGTGCCAGCAGCCAAGGAGGTAGCGGTCAAGAGACCCAGTACTTC
TRBV28,TRBJ2-1,TRBD1,.,CASTLFGGTGIYNEQFF,TGTGCCAGCACCCTTTTTGGGGGGACAGGGATTTACAATGAGCAGTTCTTC
TRBV4-1,TRBJ2-2,TRBD2,.,CASSHRSGAGGVGTGELFF,TGCGCCAGCAGCCACCGCTCGGGTGCGGGGGGCGTGGGTACCGGGGAGCTGTTTTTT
TRBV27,TRBJ2-1,TRBD2,.,CASSTSGWRANEQFF,TGTGCCAGCAGTACTAGCGGGTGGAGAGCCAATGAGCAGTTCTTC
TRBV7-6,TRBJ2-7,TRBD1,.,CASSLASGGTYEQYF,TGTGCCAGCAGCTTAGCCTCAGGGGGTACCTACGAGCAGTACTTC
TRBV19,TRBJ1-1,TRBD1,.,CASRGTGGDKLNTEAFF,TGTGCCAGTCGCGGGACAGGGGGCGATAAACTGAACACTGAAGCTTTCTTT
TRBV3-1/TRBV3-2,TRBJ2-6,.,.,CASSQDDTGTYLVLTF,TGTGCCAGCAGCCAAGATGATACCGGGACTTATCTCGTCCTGACTTTC
TRBV7-2,TRBJ2-5,TRBD2,.,CASSLAGLVETQYF,TGTGCCAGCAGCTTAGCGGGACTAGTGGAGACCCAGTACTTC
TRBV2,TRBJ2-5,TRBD2,once,CASRLNPSGGGTQYF,TGTGCCAGCAGGCTTAATCCTAGCGGGGGGGGGACCCAGTACTTC
TRBV6-5,TRBJ1-1,.,.,CASSYSRSEAFF,TGTGCCAGCAGTTACTCCCGGTCCGAAGCTTTCTTT
TRBV10-3,TRBJ2-1,TRBD2,.,CAISEFQAGGEQFF,TGTGCCATCAGTGAGTTCCAAGCGGGGGGTGAGCAGTTCTTC
TRBV15,TRBJ2-1,TRBD1,.,CATRIRDRVNEQFF,TGTGCCACCAGGATCCGGGACAGGGTGAATGAGCAGTTCTTC
TRBV2,TRBJ2-7,.,.,CASSEMGKLSYEQYF,TGTGCCAGCAGTGAAATGGGCAAACTCTCCTACGAGCAGTACTTC
TRBV12-3/TRBV12-4,TRBJ1-5,.,.,CASSFFNQPQHF,TGTGCCAGCAGCTTTTTCAATCAGCCCCAGCATTTT
TRBV7-9,TRBJ2-1,.,.,CASSLGLLSYNEQFF,TGTGCCAGCAGCTTAGGACTCCTTTCCTACAATGAGCAGTTCTTC
TRBV14,TRBJ2-7,TRBD2,.,CASSQLRGEGSSYEQYF,TGTGCCAGCAGCCAACTTCGCGGGGAGGGAAGCTCCTACGAGCAGTACTTC
TRBV6-5,TRBJ1-1,.,.,CASSFAWDTTTEAFF,TGTGCCAGCAGTTTTGCTTGGGACACCACCACTGAAGCTTTCTTT
TRBV3-1/TRBV3-2,TRBJ2-3,TRBD2,.,CASSQDGGITDTQYF,TGTGCCAGCAGCCAAGACGGGGGGATCACAGATACGCAGTATTTT
TRBV3-1/TRBV3-2,TRBJ2-1,.,.,CASSPPDNEQFF,TGTGCCAGCAGCCCCCCCGACAATGAGCAGTTCTTC
TRBV9,TRBJ1-2,.,.,CASSVDLTGDNYGYTF,TGTGCCAGCAGCGTAGACCTGACAGGAGATAACTATGGCTACACCTTC
TRBV19,TRBJ2-3,TRBD2,.,CASTQRGAGDTQYF,TGTGCCAGTACCCAGCGGGGGGCAGGGGATACGCAGTATTTT
TRBV12-5,TRBJ2-2,TRBD2,.,CASGSGLAGGSGELFF,TGTGCTAGTGGCTCGGGACTAGCGGGGGGGTCCGGGGAGCTGTTTTTT
TRBV6-6,TRBJ1-6,.,.,CASRIQGLNSPLHF,TGTGCCAGCAGAATACAGGGTTTGAATTCACCCCTCCACTTT
TRBV14,TRBJ2-6,.,once,CASSLLSGANVLTF,TGTGCCAGCAGCCTACTCTCTGGGGCCAACGTCCTGACTTTC
TRBV6-5,TRBJ1-6,.,once,CASSWAENSPLHF,TGTGCCAGCAGTTGGGCAGAGAATTCACCCCTCCACTTT
TRBV27,TRBJ2-3,TRBD1,.,CASRQGPDTQYF,TGTGCCAGTAGACAGGGTCCAGATACGCAGTATTTT
TRBV11-1,TRBJ1-6,.,.,CASSLAKDRSSYNSPLHF,TGTGCCAGCAGCTTAGCGAAGGACAGAAGCTCCTATAATTCACCCCTCCACTTT
TRBV19,TRBJ1-2,.,.,CAGGQPHGYTF,TGTGCCGGAGGCCAGCCCCATGGCTACACCTTC
TRBV2,TRBJ2-1,.,.,CARNPSNRRGATYNEQFF,TGTGCCAGAAATCCCTCTAATCGGCGGGGCGCCACCTACAATGAGCAGTTCTTC
TRBV15,TRBJ2-7,TRBD1,.,CATSRTRDSFYEQYF,TGTGCCACCAGCAGGACTCGGGACAGCTTTTACGAGCAGTACTTC